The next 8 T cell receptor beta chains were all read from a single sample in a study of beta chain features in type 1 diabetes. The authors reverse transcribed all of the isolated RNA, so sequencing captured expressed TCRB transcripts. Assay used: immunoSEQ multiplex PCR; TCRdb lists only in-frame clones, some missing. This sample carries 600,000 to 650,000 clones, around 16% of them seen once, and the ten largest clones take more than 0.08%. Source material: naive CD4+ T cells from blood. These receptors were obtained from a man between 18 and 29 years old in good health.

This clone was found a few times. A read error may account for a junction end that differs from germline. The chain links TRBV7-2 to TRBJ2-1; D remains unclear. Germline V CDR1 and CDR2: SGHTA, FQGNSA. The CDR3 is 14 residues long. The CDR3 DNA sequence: TGTGCCAGCAGCTTAGATCCACTGCGGACCTCTGGGGTCTTC. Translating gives CASSLDPLRTSGVF.

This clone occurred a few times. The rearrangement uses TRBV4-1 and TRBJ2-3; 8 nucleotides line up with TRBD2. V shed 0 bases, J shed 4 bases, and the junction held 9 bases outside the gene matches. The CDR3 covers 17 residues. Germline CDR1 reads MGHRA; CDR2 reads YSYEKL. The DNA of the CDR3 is TGCGCCAGCAGCCAAGACCGGGAGGGGCGAAGGGCAGATACGCAGTATTTT. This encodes CASSQDREGRRADTQYF.

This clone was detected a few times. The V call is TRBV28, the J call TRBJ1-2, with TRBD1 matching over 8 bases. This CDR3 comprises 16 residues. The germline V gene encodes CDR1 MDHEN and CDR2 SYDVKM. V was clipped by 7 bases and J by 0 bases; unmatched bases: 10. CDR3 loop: CASIIDRGITNYGYTF. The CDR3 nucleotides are TGTGCCAGCATTATAGACAGGGGTATAACTAACTATGGCTACACCTTC.

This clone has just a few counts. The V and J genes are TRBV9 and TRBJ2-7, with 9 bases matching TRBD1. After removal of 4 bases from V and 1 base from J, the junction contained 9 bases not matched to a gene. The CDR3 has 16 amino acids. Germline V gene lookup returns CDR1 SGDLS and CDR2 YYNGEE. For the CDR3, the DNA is TGTGCCAGCAGCCCAACGACCGGGACAGGGTCCTACGAGCAGTACTTC. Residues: CASSPTTGTGSYEQYF.

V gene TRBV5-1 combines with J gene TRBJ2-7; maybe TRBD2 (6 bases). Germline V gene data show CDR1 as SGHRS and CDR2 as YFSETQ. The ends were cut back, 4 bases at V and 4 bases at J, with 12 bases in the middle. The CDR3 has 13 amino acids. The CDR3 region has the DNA TGCGCCAGCAGCCCGGAGGGACTTTACGAGCAGTACTTC. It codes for CASSPEGLYEQYF.

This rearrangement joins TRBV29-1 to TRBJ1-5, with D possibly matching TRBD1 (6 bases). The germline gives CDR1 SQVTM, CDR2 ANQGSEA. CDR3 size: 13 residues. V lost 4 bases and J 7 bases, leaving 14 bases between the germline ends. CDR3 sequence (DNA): TGCAGCGTTGGAGTTGGAGGGGGGCAGCCCCAGCATTTT. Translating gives CSVGVGGGQPQHF. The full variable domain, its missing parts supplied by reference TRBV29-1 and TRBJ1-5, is SAVISQKPSRDICQRGTSLTIQCQVDSQVTMMFWYRQQPGQSLTLIATANQGSEATYESGFVIDKFPISRPNLTFSTLTVSNMSPEDSSIYLCSVGVGGGQPQHFGDGTRLSIL.

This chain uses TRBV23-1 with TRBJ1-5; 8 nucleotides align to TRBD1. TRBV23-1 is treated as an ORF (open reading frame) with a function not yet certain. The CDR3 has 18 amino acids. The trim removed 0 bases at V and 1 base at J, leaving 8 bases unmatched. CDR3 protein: CASSQSSVTGGSNQPQHF. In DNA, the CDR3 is TGCGCCAGCAGTCAATCGTCGGTAACAGGGGGGAGCAATCAGCCCCAGCATTTT.

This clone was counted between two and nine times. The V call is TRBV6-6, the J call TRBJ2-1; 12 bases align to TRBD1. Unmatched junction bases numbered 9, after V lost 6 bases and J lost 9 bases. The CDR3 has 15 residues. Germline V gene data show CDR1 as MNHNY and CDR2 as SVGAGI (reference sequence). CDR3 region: CASRGQGAISIEQFF. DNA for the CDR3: TGTGCCAGCAGGGGACAGGGGGCGATCAGTATTGAGCAGTTCTTC.